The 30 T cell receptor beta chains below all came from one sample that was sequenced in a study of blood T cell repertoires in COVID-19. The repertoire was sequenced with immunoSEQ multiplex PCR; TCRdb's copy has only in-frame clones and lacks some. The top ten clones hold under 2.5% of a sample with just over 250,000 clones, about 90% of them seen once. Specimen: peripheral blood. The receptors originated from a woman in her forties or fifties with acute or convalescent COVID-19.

CDR3 protein: CASSERTGGLKEQFF. The CDR3 DNA reads as TGTGCCAGCAGCGAGAGGACAGGGGGTCTGAAGGAGCAGTTCTTC. The chain joins TRBV11-2 to TRBJ2-1, with 10 bases fitting TRBD1. The CDR3 is 15 residues long. The germline gives CDR1 SGHAT, CDR2 FQNNGV. V shed 5 bases and J 10 bases; nucleotides not matched to a gene: 11.

In DNA, the CDR3 is TGTGCCAGCAGCTCTAAGGGACTAGCGGACCCGTCTACCGGGGAGCTGTTTTTT. It translates to CASSSKGLADPSTGELFF. V gene TRBV7-8 combines with J gene TRBJ2-2; TRBD2 matches 11 bases. The J segment lost 5 bases and the V segment lost 4 bases, leaving 12 bases of the junction unmatched. CDR3 length equals 18 residues. The V gene's germline CDR1 is SGHVS and CDR2 FQNEAQ.

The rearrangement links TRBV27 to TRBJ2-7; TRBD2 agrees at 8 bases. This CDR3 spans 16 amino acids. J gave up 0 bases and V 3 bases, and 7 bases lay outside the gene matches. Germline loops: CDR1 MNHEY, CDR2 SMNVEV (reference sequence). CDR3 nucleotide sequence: TGTGCCAGCAGTTTCAAAGCGGGAGTTCCCTCCTACGAGCAGTACTTC. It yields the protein CASSFKAGVPSYEQYF.

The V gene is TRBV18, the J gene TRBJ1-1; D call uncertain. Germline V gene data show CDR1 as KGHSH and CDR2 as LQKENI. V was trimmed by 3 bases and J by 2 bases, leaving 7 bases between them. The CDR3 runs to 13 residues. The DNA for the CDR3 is TGTGCCAGCTCACCTCAGGCTAACACTGAAGCTTTCTTT. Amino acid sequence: CASSPQANTEAFF.

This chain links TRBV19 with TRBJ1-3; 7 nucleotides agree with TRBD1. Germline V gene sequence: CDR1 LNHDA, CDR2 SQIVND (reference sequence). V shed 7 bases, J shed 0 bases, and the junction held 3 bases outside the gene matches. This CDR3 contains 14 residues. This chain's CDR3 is CASKGTVSGNTIYF. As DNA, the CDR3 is TGTGCCAGTAAGGGGACAGTCTCTGGAAACACCATATATTTT.

The CDR3 region is CASSQDRDWGYTGSYEQYF. DNA of the CDR3: TGTGCCAGCAGCCAAGATCGGGACTGGGGTTATACTGGCTCCTACGAGCAGTACTTC. The J gene is TRBJ2-7, the V gene TRBV14, with D maybe TRBD2 (6 bases). Looked up from germline, CDR1 is SGHDN and CDR2 is FVKESK. The V end lost 0 bases, the J end lost 0 bases, and 21 bases lay between the germline ends. There are 19 residues in the CDR3. The full variable domain, rest sourced from reference TRBV14 and TRBJ2-7, is EAGVTQFPSHSVIEKGQTVTLRCDPISGHDNLYWYRRVMGKEIKFLLHFVKESKQDESGMPNNRFLAERTGGTYSTLKVQPAELEDSGVYFCASSQDRDWGYTGSYEQYFGPGTRLTVT.

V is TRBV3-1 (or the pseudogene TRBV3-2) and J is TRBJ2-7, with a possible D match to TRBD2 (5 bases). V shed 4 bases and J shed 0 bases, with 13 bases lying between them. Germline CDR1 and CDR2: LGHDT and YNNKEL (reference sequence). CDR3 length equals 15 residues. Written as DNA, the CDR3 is TGTGCCAGCAGCCCCGGGTCGGGGTTCTCCTACGAGCAGTACTTC. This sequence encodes CASSPGSGFSYEQYF.

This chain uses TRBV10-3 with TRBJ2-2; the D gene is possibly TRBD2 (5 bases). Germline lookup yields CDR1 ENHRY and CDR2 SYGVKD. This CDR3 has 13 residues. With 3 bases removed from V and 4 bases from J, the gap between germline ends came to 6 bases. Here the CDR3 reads CAISEGSTGELFF. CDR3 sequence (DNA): TGTGCCATCAGTGAAGGGAGCACCGGGGAGCTGTTTTTT.

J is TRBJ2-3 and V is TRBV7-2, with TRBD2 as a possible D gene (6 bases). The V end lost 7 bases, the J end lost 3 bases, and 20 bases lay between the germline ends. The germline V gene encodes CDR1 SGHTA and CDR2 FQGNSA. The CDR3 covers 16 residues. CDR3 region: CASTLGVAASTDTQYF. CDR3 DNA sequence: TGTGCCAGCACCCTAGGGGTAGCGGCAAGTACAGATACGCAGTATTTT.

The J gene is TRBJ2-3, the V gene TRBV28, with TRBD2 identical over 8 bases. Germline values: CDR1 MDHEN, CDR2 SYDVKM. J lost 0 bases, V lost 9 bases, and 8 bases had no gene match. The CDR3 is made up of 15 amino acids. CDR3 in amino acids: CASSGTRTSTDTQYF. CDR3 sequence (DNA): TGTGCCAGTTCCGGGACTAGAACTAGCACAGATACGCAGTATTTT.

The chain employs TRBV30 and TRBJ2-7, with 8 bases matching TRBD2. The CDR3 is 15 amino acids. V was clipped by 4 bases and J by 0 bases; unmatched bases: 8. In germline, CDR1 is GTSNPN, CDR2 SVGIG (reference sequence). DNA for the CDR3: TGTGCCTGGATGCCACTAGCGGTTAGCTCCTACGAGCAGTACTTC. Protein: CAWMPLAVSSYEQYF.

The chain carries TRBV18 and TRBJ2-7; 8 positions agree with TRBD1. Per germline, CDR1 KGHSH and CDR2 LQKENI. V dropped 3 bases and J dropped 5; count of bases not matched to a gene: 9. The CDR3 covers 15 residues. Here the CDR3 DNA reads TGTGCCAGCTCACCCACGACAGGGGACCCCCACGAGCAGTACTTC. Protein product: CASSPTTGDPHEQYF.

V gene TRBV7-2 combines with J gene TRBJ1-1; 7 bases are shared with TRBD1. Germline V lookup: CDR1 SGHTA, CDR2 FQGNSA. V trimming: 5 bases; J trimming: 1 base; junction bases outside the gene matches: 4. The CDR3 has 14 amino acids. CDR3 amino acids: CASSAGTANTEAFF. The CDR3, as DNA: TGTGCCAGCAGCGCCGGGACAGCGAACACTGAAGCTTTCTTT.

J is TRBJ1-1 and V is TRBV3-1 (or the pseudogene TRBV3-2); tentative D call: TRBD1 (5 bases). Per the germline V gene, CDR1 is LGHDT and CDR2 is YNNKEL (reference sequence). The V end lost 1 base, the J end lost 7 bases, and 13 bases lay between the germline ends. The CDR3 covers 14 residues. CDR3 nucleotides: TGTGCCAGCAGCCAAGGGGGGGAGGGTTTTGAAGCTTTCTTT. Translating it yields CASSQGGEGFEAFF.

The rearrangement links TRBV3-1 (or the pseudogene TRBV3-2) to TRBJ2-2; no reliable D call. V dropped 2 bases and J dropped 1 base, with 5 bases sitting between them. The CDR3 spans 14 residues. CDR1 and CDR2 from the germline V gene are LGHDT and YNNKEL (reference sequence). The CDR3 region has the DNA TGTGCCAGCAGCCAAATACTGAACACCGGGGAGCTGTTTTTT. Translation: CASSQILNTGELFF.

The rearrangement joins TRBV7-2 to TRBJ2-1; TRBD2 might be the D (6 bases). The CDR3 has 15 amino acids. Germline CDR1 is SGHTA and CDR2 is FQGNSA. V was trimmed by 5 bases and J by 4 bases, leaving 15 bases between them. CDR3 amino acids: CASSPRGGTYNEQFF. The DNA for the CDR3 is TGTGCCAGCAGCCCCCGCGGAGGGACTTACAATGAGCAGTTCTTC.

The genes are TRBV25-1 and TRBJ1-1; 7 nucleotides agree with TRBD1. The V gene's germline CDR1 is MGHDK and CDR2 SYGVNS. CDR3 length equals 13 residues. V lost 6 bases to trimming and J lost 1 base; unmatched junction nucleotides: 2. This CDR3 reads CASRDRANTEAFF. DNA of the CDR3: TGTGCCAGCAGAGACAGGGCGAACACTGAAGCTTTCTTT.

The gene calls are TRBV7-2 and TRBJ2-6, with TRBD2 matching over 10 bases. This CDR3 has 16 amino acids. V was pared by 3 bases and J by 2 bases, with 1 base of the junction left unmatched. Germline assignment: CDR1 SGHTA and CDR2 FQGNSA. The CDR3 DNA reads TGTGCCAGCAGCTTGCTAGCGGGAGCTGGGGCCAACGTCCTGACTTTC. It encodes CASSLLAGAGANVLTF. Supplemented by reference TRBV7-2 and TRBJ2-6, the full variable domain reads GAGVSQSPSNKVTEKGKDVELRCDPISGHTALYWYRQSLGQGLEFLIYFQGNSAPDKSGLPSDRFSAERTGGSVSTLTIQRTQQEDSAVYLCASSLLAGAGANVLTFGAGSRLTVL.

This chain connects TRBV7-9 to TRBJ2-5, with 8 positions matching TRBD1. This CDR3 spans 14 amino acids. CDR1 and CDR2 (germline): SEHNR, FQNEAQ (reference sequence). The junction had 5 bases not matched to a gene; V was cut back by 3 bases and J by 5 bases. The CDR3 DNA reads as TGTGCCAGCAGCTTGGGGACAGGATGGGAGACCCAGTACTTC. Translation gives CASSLGTGWETQYF. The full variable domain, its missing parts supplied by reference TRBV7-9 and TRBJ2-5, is DTGVSQNPRHKITKRGQNVTFRCDPISEHNRLYWYRQTLGQGPEFLTYFQNEAQLEKSRLLSDRFSAERPKGSFSTLEIQRTEQGDSAMYLCASSLGTGWETQYFGPGTRLLVL.

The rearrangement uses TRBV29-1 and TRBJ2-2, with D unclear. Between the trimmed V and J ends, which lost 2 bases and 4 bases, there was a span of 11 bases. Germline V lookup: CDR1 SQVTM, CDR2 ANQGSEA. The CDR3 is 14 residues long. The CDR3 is CSVERQAGTGELFF. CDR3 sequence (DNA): TGCAGCGTTGAACGTCAGGCAGGCACCGGGGAGCTGTTTTTT.

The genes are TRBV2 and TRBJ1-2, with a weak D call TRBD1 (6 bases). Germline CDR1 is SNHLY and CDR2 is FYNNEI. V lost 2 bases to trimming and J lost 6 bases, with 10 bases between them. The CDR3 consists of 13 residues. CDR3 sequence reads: CASSETGWDGYTF. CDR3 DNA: TGTGCCAGCAGTGAAACAGGGTGGGATGGCTACACCTTC.

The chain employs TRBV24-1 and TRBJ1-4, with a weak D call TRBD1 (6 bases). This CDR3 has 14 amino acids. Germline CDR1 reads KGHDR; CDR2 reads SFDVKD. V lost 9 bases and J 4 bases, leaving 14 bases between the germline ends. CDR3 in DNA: TGTGCCACCTCGCAGGACAGCCTTAATGAAAAACTGTTTTTT. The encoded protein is CATSQDSLNEKLFF.

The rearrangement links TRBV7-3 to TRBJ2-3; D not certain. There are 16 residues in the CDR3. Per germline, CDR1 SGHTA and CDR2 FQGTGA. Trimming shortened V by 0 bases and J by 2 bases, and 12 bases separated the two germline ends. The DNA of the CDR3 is TGTGCCAGCAGCTTAACCCTGATTGCGAACACAGATACGCAGTATTTT. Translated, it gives CASSLTLIANTDTQYF.

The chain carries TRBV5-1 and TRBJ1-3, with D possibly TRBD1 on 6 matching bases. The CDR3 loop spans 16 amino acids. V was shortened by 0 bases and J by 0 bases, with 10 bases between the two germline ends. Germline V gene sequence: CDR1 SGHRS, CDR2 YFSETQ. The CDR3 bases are TGCGCCAGCAGCTTGGACAGGGTTTACTCTGGAAACACCATATATTTT. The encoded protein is CASSLDRVYSGNTIYF.

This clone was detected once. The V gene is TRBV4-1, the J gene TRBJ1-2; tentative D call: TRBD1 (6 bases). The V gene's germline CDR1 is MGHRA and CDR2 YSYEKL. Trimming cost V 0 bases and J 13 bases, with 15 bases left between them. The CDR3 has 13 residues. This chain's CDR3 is CASSQEGRQAITF. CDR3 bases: TGCGCCAGCAGCCAAGAAGGGAGACAGGCGATCACCTTC.

The CDR3 nucleotides are TGTGCCAGCAGCTCACCGGGACAGGGGGCGCGGATAAGTTACAATGAGCAGTTCTTC. Translation gives CASSSPGQGARISYNEQFF. This chain links TRBV7-6 with TRBJ2-1; 12 nucleotides match TRBD1. The CDR3 is 19 residues long. CDR1 is SGHVS and CDR2 is FNYEAQ in the germline V gene. The J segment lost 4 bases and the V segment lost 4 bases, leaving 14 bases of the junction unmatched.

The CDR3 is CASSPTTGGREKLFF. The CDR3 DNA reads as TGTGCCAGCAGCCCTACGACAGGGGGCCGTGAAAAACTGTTTTTT. The rearrangement uses TRBV3-1 (or the pseudogene TRBV3-2) and TRBJ1-4; TRBD1 aligns across 10 bases. V shed 4 bases, J shed 7 bases, and the junction held 6 bases outside the gene matches. Germline loops: CDR1 LGHDT, CDR2 YNNKEL (reference sequence). This CDR3 region has 15 residues.

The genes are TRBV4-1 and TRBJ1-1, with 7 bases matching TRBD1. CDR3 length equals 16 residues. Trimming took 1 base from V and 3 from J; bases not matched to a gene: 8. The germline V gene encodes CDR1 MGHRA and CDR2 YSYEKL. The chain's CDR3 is CASSQGTQGLDTEAFF. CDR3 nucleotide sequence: TGCGCCAGCAGCCAAGGAACACAGGGGTTGGACACTGAAGCTTTCTTT.

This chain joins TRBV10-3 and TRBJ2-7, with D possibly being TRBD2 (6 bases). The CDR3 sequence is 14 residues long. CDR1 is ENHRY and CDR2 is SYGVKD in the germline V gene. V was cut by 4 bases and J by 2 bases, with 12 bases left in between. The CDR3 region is CAISGVSGPYEQYF. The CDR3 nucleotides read TGTGCCATCAGTGGGGTGAGCGGGCCCTACGAGCAGTACTTC.

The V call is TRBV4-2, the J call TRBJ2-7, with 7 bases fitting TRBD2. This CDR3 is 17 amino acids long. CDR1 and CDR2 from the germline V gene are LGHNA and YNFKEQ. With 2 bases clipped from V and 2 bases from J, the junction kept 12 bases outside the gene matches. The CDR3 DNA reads TGTGCCAGCAGCCAACTGGGCTACCGGGAGGACCCCTACGAGCAGTACTTC. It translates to CASSQLGYREDPYEQYF.